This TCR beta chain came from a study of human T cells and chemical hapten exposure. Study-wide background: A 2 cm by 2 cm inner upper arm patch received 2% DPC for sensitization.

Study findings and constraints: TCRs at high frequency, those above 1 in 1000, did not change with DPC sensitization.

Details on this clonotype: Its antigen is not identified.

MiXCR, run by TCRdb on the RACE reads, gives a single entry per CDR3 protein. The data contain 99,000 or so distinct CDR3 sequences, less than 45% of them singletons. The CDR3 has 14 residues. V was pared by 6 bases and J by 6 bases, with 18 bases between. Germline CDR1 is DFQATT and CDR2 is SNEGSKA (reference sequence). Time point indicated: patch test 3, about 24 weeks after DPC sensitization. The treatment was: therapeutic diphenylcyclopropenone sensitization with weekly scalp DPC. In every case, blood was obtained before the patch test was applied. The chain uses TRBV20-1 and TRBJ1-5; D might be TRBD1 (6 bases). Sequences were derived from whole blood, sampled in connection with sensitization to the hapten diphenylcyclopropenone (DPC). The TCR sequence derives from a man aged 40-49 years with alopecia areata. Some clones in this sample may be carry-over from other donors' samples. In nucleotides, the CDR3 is TGCAGTGCGCAATTACAGGGTGGGCGTCAGCCCCAGCATTTT. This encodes CSAQLQGGRQPQHF.